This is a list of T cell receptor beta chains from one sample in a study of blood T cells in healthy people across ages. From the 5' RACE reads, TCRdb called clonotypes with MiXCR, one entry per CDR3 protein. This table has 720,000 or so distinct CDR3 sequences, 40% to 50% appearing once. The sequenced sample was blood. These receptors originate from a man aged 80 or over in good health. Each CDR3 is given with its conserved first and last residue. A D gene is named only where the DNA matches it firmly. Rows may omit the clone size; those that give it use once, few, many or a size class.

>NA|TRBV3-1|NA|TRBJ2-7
TGTGCCAGCAGCCATTTTAAACTCCACTACGAGCAGTACTTC
CASSHFKLHYEQYF
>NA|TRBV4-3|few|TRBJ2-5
TGCGCCAGCAGCCAAGATTTCGAGACTAGTCGTGTAGTCCCGTACCAAGAGACCCAGTACTTC
CASSQDFETSRVVPYQETQYF
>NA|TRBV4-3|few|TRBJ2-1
TGCGCCAGCAGCCAAGGTACACTCTACAATGAGCAGTTCTTC
CASSQGTLYNEQFF
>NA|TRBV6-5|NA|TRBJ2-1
TGTGCCAGCAGTTACAGCCGTGAGCAGTTCTTC
CASSYSREQFF
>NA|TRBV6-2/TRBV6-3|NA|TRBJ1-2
TGTGCCAGCAGTCCACTAAACTATGGCTACACCTTC
CASSPLNYGYTF
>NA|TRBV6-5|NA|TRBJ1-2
TGTGCCAGCAGTTACTCGAGGCAGGCCCCTGGCTACACCTTC
CASSYSRQAPGYTF
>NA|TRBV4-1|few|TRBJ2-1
TGCGCCAGCAGCCACGAGATAGCGAATACCTACAATGAGCAGTTCTTC
CASSHEIANTYNEQFF
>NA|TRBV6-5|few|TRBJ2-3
TGTGCCAGCAGTTACAGGGGGAGGGCCGGCACAGATACGCAGTATTTT
CASSYRGRAGTDTQYF
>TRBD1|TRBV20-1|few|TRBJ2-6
TGCAGTGCTGCTCCGGGACAGGGAATCCCCTCTGGGGCCAACGTCCTGACTTTC
CSAAPGQGIPSGANVLTF
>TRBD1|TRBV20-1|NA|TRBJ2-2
TGCAGTGCTAGTGGGACAGGGGTACCGGCGAACACCGGGGAGCTGTTTTTT
CSASGTGVPANTGELFF
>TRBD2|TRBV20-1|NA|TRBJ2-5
TGCAGTGCTAGTCCTAGCGGGAGGGAGACCCAGTACTTC
CSASPSGRETQYF
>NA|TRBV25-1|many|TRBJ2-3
TGTGCCAGCAGTGCCGCGGATACGCAGTATTTT
CASSAADTQYF
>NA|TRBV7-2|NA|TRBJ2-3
TGTGCCAGCACCCTCACGGGGAAAGAAACAGATACGCAGTATTTT
CASTLTGKETDTQYF
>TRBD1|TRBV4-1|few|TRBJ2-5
TGCGCCAGCAGCCCTCTGACAGGGGTACCTTACAATGAGCAGTACTTC
CASSPLTGVPYNEQYF
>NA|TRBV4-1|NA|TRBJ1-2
TGCGCCAGCAGCCAAGATACGATGGGCTATGGCTACACCTTC
CASSQDTMGYGYTF
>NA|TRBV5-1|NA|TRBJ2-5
TGCGCCAGCAGCTTGTTAGGGAGAGAGACCCAGTACTTC
CASSLLGRETQYF
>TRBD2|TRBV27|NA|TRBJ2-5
TGTGCCAGCAGTCGGCGACCCGGGACTAGCGGGTCTGAGACCCAGTACTTC
CASSRRPGTSGSETQYF
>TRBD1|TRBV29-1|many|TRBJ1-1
TGCAGCGCCTGGGACAGCCTGAACACTGAAGCTTTCTTT
CSAWDSLNTEAFF
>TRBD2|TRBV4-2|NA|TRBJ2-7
TGTGCCAGCAGCCCGGGACCAGGGACTAGCGGGGGGTCGAATGAGCAGTACTTC
CASSPGPGTSGGSNEQYF
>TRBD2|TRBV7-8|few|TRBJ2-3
TGTGCCAGCAGCTTAGGAAGCACTAGCGGGAGTTCGTCTACGCAGTATTTT
CASSLGSTSGSSSTQYF
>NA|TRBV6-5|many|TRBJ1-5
TGTGCCAGCAGACAAACCGCGGCTGGTCAGCCCCAGCATTTT
CASRQTAAGQPQHF
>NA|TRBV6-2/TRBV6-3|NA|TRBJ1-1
TGTGCCAGCAGTTACAGGGTCACTGAAGCTTTCTTT
CASSYRVTEAFF
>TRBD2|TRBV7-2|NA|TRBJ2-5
TGTGCCAGCAGTCTAAACTATGGTCCAGCGGGGGGATCGCAAGAGACCCAGTACTTC
CASSLNYGPAGGSQETQYF
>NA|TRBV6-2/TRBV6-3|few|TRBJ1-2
TGTGCCAGCAGGGGACACCTTAACTATGGCTACACCTTC
CASRGHLNYGYTF
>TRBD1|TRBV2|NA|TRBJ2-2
TGTGCCAGCAGTGGACGGACAGGTAGCACCGGGGAGCTGTTTTTT
CASSGRTGSTGELFF
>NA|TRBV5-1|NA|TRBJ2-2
TGCGCCAGCAGCCCTACGACAGGGAACACCGGGGAGCTGTTTTTT
CASSPTTGNTGELFF
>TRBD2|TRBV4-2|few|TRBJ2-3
TGTGCCAGCAGCCCCCTGGCGGGGGGCACCGGAGATACGCAGTATTTT
CASSPLAGGTGDTQYF
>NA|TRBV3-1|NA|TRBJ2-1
TGTGCCAGCAGCCAAACCGGACTGATCACCTACAATGAGCAGTTCTTC
CASSQTGLITYNEQFF
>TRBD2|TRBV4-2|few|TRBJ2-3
TGTGCCAGCAGCCCCTCCGGACTAGCGGGGGCCGGCGACACAGATACGCAGTATTTT
CASSPSGLAGAGDTDTQYF
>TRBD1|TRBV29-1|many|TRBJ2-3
TGCAGCGTCTTCAGGGGGAGTGGAGATACGCAGTATTTT
CSVFRGSGDTQYF
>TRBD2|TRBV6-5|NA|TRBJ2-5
TGTGCCAGCAGTTACTCGGCTAGCGGGAGGGCCCAAGAGCAGTACTTC
CASSYSASGRAQEQYF
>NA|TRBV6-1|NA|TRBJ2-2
TGTGCCAGCGGTGAAACGCCCGGTGTCACCGGGGAGCTGTTTTTT
CASGETPGVTGELFF
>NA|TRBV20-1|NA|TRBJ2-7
TGCAGTGCAGAAAGGGTCCCACTCTACGAGCAGTACTTC
CSAERVPLYEQYF
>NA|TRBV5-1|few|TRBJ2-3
TGCGCCAGCAGCTTAGGGGGGCGAGTCCGCGCAGATACGCAGTATTTT
CASSLGGRVRADTQYF
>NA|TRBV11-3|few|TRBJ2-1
TGTGCCAGCAGCCCGGCCCGGAAGTCGGAGCAGTTCTTC
CASSPARKSEQFF
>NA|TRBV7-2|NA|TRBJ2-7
TGTGCCAGCGCGGGGCTAGAATGGAATGAGCAGTACTTC
CASAGLEWNEQYF
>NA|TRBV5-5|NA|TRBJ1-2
TGTGCCAGCAGCGGACCACAGGGAATCTATGGCTACACCTTC
CASSGPQGIYGYTF
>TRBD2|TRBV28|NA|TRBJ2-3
TGTGCCAGCAGTTTAGGACTAGCGGGGACCACAGATACGCAGTATTTT
CASSLGLAGTTDTQYF
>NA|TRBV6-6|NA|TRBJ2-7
TGTGCCTCCCGGCCCCGCGGGTTAGCTCCGTACGAGCAGTACTTC
CASRPRGLAPYEQYF
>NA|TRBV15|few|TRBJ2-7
TGTGCCACCAGCAGAGATCGAGGAGCCTACGAGCAGTACTTC
CATSRDRGAYEQYF
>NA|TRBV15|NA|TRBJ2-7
TGTGCCACCAGCAGGGCTGGTGGGAGCTCCTACAATGAGCAGTACTTC
CATSRAGGSSYNEQYF
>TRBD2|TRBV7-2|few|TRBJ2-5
TGTGCCAGCAGCATTCGACTAGCGGGGGGGCCGGGGAATGAGCAGTACTTC
CASSIRLAGGPGNEQYF
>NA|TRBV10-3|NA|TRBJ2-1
TGTGCCATCAGTGAGAAATCGGGGCTTAACAATGAGCAGTTCTTC
CAISEKSGLNNEQFF
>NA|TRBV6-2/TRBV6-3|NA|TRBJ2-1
TGTGCCAGCAGTTACTCGACTCTGGCTATTTCCTACAATGAGCAGTTCTTC
CASSYSTLAISYNEQFF
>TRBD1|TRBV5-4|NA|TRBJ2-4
TGTGCCAGCAGCGCGACAGGGGGGATGGCCAAAAACATTCAGTACTTC
CASSATGGMAKNIQYF
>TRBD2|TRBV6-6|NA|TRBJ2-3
TGTGCCATCAACAGTGTGCTAGCGGGTTACACAGATACGCAGTATTTT
CAINSVLAGYTDTQYF
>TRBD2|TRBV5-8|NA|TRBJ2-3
TGTGCCAGCAGCTTGTGGGAGCACGGGAGGGATACGCAGTATTTT
CASSLWEHGRDTQYF
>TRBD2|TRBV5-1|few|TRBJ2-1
TGCGCCAGCAGCTTGGCAGCGGGAGTTGACGATGAGCAGTTCTTC
CASSLAAGVDDEQFF
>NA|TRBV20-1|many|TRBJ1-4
TGCAGTGCAACATACCGGGGTGAAAAACTGTTTTTT
CSATYRGEKLFF
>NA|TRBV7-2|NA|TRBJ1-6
TGTGCCAGCAGACAGGGAGCGAGTAATTCACCCCTCCACTTT
CASRQGASNSPLHF
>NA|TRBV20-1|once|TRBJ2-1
TGCAGTGCTAGAGATTTTGGGGGGAGTGCCTACAATGAGCAGTTCTTC
CSARDFGGSAYNEQFF
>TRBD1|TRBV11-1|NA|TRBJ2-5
TGTGCCAGCAGCTTGACAGGGCATTTGTCCTACAATGAGCAGTACTTC
CASSLTGHLSYNEQYF
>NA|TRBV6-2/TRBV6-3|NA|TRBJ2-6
TGTGCCAGCAGTGATCAACGCTCTGGGGCCAACGTCCTGACTTTC
CASSDQRSGANVLTF
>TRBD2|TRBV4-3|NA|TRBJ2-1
TGCGCCAGCAGCCAAAGAAAACGACTTGGGACTAGCGGGAGGTGGAATGAGCAGTTCTTC
CASSQRKRLGTSGRWNEQFF
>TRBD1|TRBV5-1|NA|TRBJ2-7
TGCGCCAGCAGCTTGGTAGGACAGGGGGGTTCCGCTACCGAGCAGTACTTC
CASSLVGQGGSATEQYF
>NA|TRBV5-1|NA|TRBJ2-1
TGCGCCAGCAGCCCGGACTCCACCTTTTACAATGAGCAGTTCTTC
CASSPDSTFYNEQFF
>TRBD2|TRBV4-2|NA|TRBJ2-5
TGTGCCAGCAGCCAATCCACTAGCGGGAGTGGTGAGACCCAGTACTTC
CASSQSTSGSGETQYF
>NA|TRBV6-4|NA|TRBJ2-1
TGTGCCAGCAGCAAAGAGGCAGGAATCTCCGGCGATGAGCAGTTCTTC
CASSKEAGISGDEQFF